These 32 T cell receptor beta chains were all obtained from the same sample, sequenced in a study of T-cell memory formation after mild COVID-19. TCRdb reprocessed the 5' RACE reads via MiXCR and lists one record per CDR3 protein. The sample lists about 350,000 distinct CDR3 sequences; 20% to 25% were seen once. The sample was PBMCs or a T cell subset sorted from them (not recorded which). These receptors were collected from a young man who had mild COVID-19 (a few samples of this study predate the infection). Cell type and time point are not known.

This clonotype was detected a few times. This chain connects TRBV6-6 to TRBJ2-6; TRBD1 matches 8 bases. The germline CDR1 and CDR2 sequences are MNHNY and SVGAGI (reference sequence). The CDR3 has 15 amino acids. J was trimmed by 5 bases and V by 2 bases; bases with no gene match: 2. The DNA for the CDR3 is TGTGCCAGCAGTTACGGACAGGGAAGGGCCAACGTCCTGACTTTC. Its translation: CASSYGQGRANVLTF.

V gene TRBV5-1 combines with J gene TRBJ1-1; 8 bases match TRBD1. Trimming at V came to 1 base and at J to 10 bases, leaving 3 bases not matched to a gene. This CDR3 region has 12 residues. CDR1 SGHRS and CDR2 YFSETQ come from the germline V gene. In DNA, the CDR3 is TGCGCCAGCAGCTTGCAGGGGGCTCTAGCTTTCTTT. The encoded protein is CASSLQGALAFF.

This sequence joins TRBV12-3 or TRBV12-4 and TRBJ1-2; TRBD1 aligns across 9 bases. V shed 1 base, J shed 7 bases, and the junction held 13 bases outside the gene matches. This CDR3 comprises 17 residues. CDR3 nucleotides: TGTGCCAGCAGTTTAGTCCGACCGGGACAGGGATCCGTTGGCTACACCTTC. Translated: CASSLVRPGQGSVGYTF.

The sample holds a few counts of this clonotype. V is TRBV4-2 and J is TRBJ2-5; 12 nucleotides agree with TRBD2. Trimming removed 3 bases from V and 5 bases from J; junction bases left unmatched: 7. This CDR3 is 16 amino acids long. CDR1 is LGHNA and CDR2 is YNFKEQ in the germline V gene. The CDR3 DNA reads as TGTGCCAGCAGCCAGGCTAGCGGGGGGGCGCGTGAGACCCAGTACTTC. Translation: CASSQASGGARETQYF.

This clonotype was detected ten times or more. The rearrangement uses TRBV11-2 and TRBJ1-1; D is undetermined. The CDR3 sequence is 14 residues long. V lost 1 base to trimming and J lost 3 bases, with 9 bases between them. In germline, CDR1 is SGHAT, CDR2 FQNNGV. In nucleotides, the CDR3 is TGTGCCAGCAGCTTAGTGTACGGGGACACTGAAGCTTTCTTT. It specifies CASSLVYGDTEAFF.

V and J are TRBV7-9 and TRBJ2-3, with D perhaps matching TRBD1 or TRBD2 (5 bases each). The germline V gene has CDR1 SEHNR and CDR2 FQNEAQ (reference sequence). V was shortened by 0 bases and J by 4 bases, with 8 bases between the two germline ends. There are 14 residues in the CDR3. This CDR3 is CASSLARDADTQYF. The CDR3 coding sequence is TGTGCCAGCAGCTTAGCCCGGGACGCAGATACGCAGTATTTT.

The chain uses TRBV11-2 and TRBJ1-6; no reliable D call. This CDR3 has 16 amino acids. Germline values: CDR1 SGHAT, CDR2 FQNNGV. V was trimmed by 5 bases and J by 8 bases, leaving 19 bases between them. The CDR3, as DNA: TGTGCCAGCAGCGCACTGCGCGGGCGAGTGGATTCACCCCTCCACTTT. This sequence encodes CASSALRGRVDSPLHF.

The gene calls are TRBV5-6 and TRBJ2-7, with D uncertain. Germline V gene data show CDR1 as SGHDT and CDR2 as YYEEEE. The CDR3 consists of 15 residues. V was clipped by 6 bases and J by 9 bases, with 25 bases between them. CDR3 nucleotide sequence: TGTGCCAGCACCTACACCGGTAGGCCCCTCTCCGGGCAGTACTTC. Translation: CASTYTGRPLSGQYF.

The genes are TRBV20-1 and TRBJ2-3; 13 bases are a match to TRBD2. In germline, CDR1 is DFQATT, CDR2 SNEGSKA (reference sequence). The CDR3 spans 15 residues. The CDR3 spells CRATSGGASTDTQYF. CDR3 sequence (DNA): TGCAGGGCCACTAGCGGGGGGGCGTCTACAGATACGCAGTATTTT.

In this sample, this clonotype turned up a few times. This sequence joins TRBV7-2 and TRBJ2-7; unclear D gene. The CDR3 runs 13 residues. Germline V CDR1 and CDR2: SGHTA, FQGNSA. Trimming shortened V by 4 bases and J by 0 bases, and 7 bases separated the two germline ends. CDR3 residues: CASSSYTSYEQYF. CDR3 bases: TGTGCCAGCAGCTCATACACCTCCTACGAGCAGTACTTC.

V is TRBV7-2 and J is TRBJ1-2; 7 bases map to TRBD1. Per germline, CDR1 SGHTA and CDR2 FQGNSA. This CDR3 has 14 residues. Trimming cost V 1 base and J 4 bases; bases outside gene matches: 3. The DNA for the CDR3 is TGTGCCAGCAGCTTAGGGGGACAGTCCTATGGCTACACCTTC. This gives the protein CASSLGGQSYGYTF. The variable domain in full, completed from reference TRBV7-2 and TRBJ1-2, reads GAGVSQSPSNKVTEKGKDVELRCDPISGHTALYWYRQSLGQGLEFLIYFQGNSAPDKSGLPSDRFSAERTGGSVSTLTIQRTQQEDSAVYLCASSLGGQSYGYTFGSGTRLTVV.

This clonotype came up a few times. This chain links TRBV7-2 with TRBJ2-3; no reliable D call. Germline CDR1 is SGHTA and CDR2 is FQGNSA. This CDR3 has 15 amino acids. The V gene lost 5 bases and the J gene lost 5 bases, with 17 bases spanning the gap. CDR3 sequence (DNA): TGTGCCAGCAGCCCAATGGCACCCCCGGGAGATACGCAGTATTTT. Residues: CASSPMAPPGDTQYF.

The chain recombines TRBV9 with TRBJ2-3; no definite D call. The ends were cut back, 0 bases at V and 6 bases at J, with 5 bases in the middle. The germline gives CDR1 SGDLS, CDR2 YYNGEE. This CDR3 comprises 12 residues. CDR3 protein: CASSVDSDTQYF. The DNA of the CDR3 is TGTGCCAGCAGCGTAGATTCTGATACGCAGTATTTT.

V and J are TRBV6-2 or TRBV6-3 and TRBJ2-5, with 15 bases that match TRBD2. The CDR3 totals 16 residues. Germline V gene lookup returns CDR1 MNHEY and CDR2 SVGEGT. V dropped 4 bases and J dropped 4; count of bases not matched to a gene: 4. The CDR3 region has the DNA TGTGCCAGCAGTTCAGGACTAGCGGGGGGGACAGAGACCCAGTACTTC. Its protein product is CASSSGLAGGTETQYF.

This clonotype appeared a few times. The chain employs TRBV6-2 or TRBV6-3 and TRBJ2-2; the D gene is possibly TRBD2 (5 bases). Germline V gives CDR1 MNHEY, CDR2 SVGEGT. The CDR3 consists of 13 residues. Deletions cut 4 bases from V and 5 bases from J, with 8 bases between. CDR3 region: CASSSEGTGELFF. For the CDR3, the DNA is TGTGCCAGCAGTTCTGAGGGAACCGGGGAGCTGTTTTTT.

This clonotype has more than one count but fewer than ten. V gene TRBV14 combines with J gene TRBJ2-7; D gene unclear. Germline assignment: CDR1 SGHDN and CDR2 FVKESK. The CDR3 has 13 amino acids. V dropped 5 bases and J dropped 3 bases, with 11 bases sitting between them. CDR3 amino acids: CASSSRRRYEQYF. The CDR3 DNA reads TGTGCCAGCAGCAGCCGGCGACGCTACGAGCAGTACTTC.

The chain couples TRBV6-2 or TRBV6-3 to TRBJ2-6, with D possibly being TRBD1 (6 bases). V lost 6 bases and J 10 bases, leaving 16 bases between the germline ends. This CDR3 is 14 amino acids long. Germline V lookup: CDR1 MNHEY, CDR2 SVGEGT. The CDR3 DNA reads TGTGCCAGCAGGCGACAGGAAATAGGGAACGTCCTGACTTTC. This translates into CASRRQEIGNVLTF.

This clonotype was observed a few times. The V call is TRBV2, the J call TRBJ2-2; 9 bases map to TRBD1. The CDR3 spans 14 residues. V lost 4 bases and J lost 6; bases outside the gene matches: 3. CDR1 and CDR2 (germline): SNHLY, FYNNEI. CDR3 sequence: CASSGTGDPGELFF. The CDR3 DNA is TGTGCCAGCAGTGGGACAGGGGATCCCGGGGAGCTGTTTTTT. Complete variable domain (other parts from reference TRBV2 and TRBJ2-2): EPEVTQTPSHQVTQMGQEVILRCVPISNHLYFYWYRQILGQKVEFLVSFYNNEISEKSEIFDDQFSVERPDGSNFTLKIRSTKLEDSAMYFCASSGTGDPGELFFGEGSRLTVL.

The chain uses TRBV27 and TRBJ2-1; D is perhaps TRBD1 (5 bases). V dropped 3 bases and J dropped 7 bases, with 16 bases sitting between them. The CDR3 runs 15 residues. Per germline, CDR1 MNHEY and CDR2 SMNVEV (reference sequence). CDR3 nucleotides: TGTGCCAGCAGTTTTTTGGGGCCTCCAGGAAATGAGCAGTTCTTC. It translates to CASSFLGPPGNEQFF.

The chain recombines TRBV2 with TRBJ2-4; D remains unclear. The CDR3 totals 10 residues. V dropped 6 bases and J dropped 10 bases, with 7 bases sitting between them. CDR1 is SNHLY, CDR2 FYNNEI, per germline. CDR3 in DNA: TGTGCCAGCAGGGGATGGATTCAGTACTTC. Its protein product is CASRGWIQYF.

This clonotype occurred a few times. Here the CDR3 reads CASSFGGAYEQYV. The CDR3 DNA is TGTGCCAGCAGTTTCGGGGGGGCCTACGAGCAGTACGTC. This chain joins TRBV12-3 or TRBV12-4 and TRBJ2-7, with 8 bases matching TRBD2. The V segment lost 3 bases and the J segment 2 bases; nucleotides outside the gene matches: 0. The CDR3 length is 13 residues.

This clonotype was picked up a small number of times. This chain uses TRBV7-3 with TRBJ1-1; 8 nucleotides align to TRBD1. The V and J ends lost 5 bases and 5 bases, in that order; junction bases with no gene match: 7. This CDR3 is built from 14 residues. From germline, CDR1 is SGHTA and CDR2 FQGTGA. CDR3 sequence: CASSAQGAATEAFF. CDR3 nucleotides: TGTGCCAGCAGCGCCCAGGGGGCGGCTACTGAAGCTTTCTTT.

This chain connects TRBV6-5 to TRBJ2-4; weak D call: TRBD1 (6 bases). Trimming stripped 7 bases from V and 7 bases from J, with 14 bases between. The CDR3 loop spans 13 amino acids. Germline CDR1 is MNHEY and CDR2 is SVGAGI. The CDR3 sequence: CASKQGVGNIQYF. CDR3 DNA sequence: TGTGCCAGCAAACAGGGTGTTGGCAACATTCAGTACTTC.

The V gene is TRBV2, the J gene TRBJ1-5; TRBD1 matches at 9 bases. With V trimmed by 7 bases and J by 4 bases, 8 bases remained unmatched. The germline CDR1 and CDR2 sequences are SNHLY and FYNNEI. The CDR3 covers 15 residues. Written as DNA, the CDR3 is TGTGCCAGCACCCGGGACAGGGAAACGAATCAGCCCCAGCATTTT. Its translation is CASTRDRETNQPQHF.

CDR3 amino acids: CATGVADEQFF. CDR3 sequence (DNA): TGTGCGACCGGGGTGGCCGATGAGCAGTTCTTC. The chain joins TRBV10-3 to TRBJ2-1, with D possibly being TRBD2 (5 bases). The CDR3 contains 11 residues. The germline gives CDR1 ENHRY, CDR2 SYGVKD.

V gene TRBV6-1 combines with J gene TRBJ2-3, with 11 bases lining up with TRBD2. V lost 6 bases, J lost 15 bases, and 14 bases stayed unmatched. The CDR3 is 14 residues long. Germline-derived CDR1 and CDR2 are MNHNS and SASEGT. CDR3 loop: CASRAGLAVAPAYF. The CDR3 coding sequence is TGTGCCAGCAGAGCGGGACTAGCGGTCGCTCCCGCCTATTTT.

The rearrangement links TRBV5-1 to TRBJ2-7; 8 nucleotides agree with TRBD1. The V segment lost 0 bases and the J segment 2 bases; nucleotides outside the gene matches: 7. CDR1 and CDR2 (germline): SGHRS, YFSETQ. There are 16 residues in the CDR3. CDR3 amino acids: CASSLASTGVAYEQYF. Written as DNA, the CDR3 is TGCGCCAGCAGCTTGGCCTCGACAGGGGTTGCCTACGAGCAGTACTTC.

The rearrangement uses TRBV7-2 and TRBJ2-3; D is perhaps TRBD2 (5 bases). Germline V CDR1 and CDR2: SGHTA, FQGNSA. This CDR3 comprises 15 residues. The V gene lost 2 bases and the J gene lost 0 bases, with 9 bases spanning the gap. The DNA of the CDR3 is TGTGCCAGCAGCTTAAGGCGGACTAGCACAGATACGCAGTATTTT. Its protein is CASSLRRTSTDTQYF.

The rearrangement uses TRBV20-1 and TRBJ1-2; D gene ambiguous. The CDR3 is made up of 11 amino acids. CDR1 is DFQATT and CDR2 is SNEGSKA in the germline V gene (reference sequence). The ends were cut back, 2 bases at V and 4 bases at J, with 5 bases in the middle. The CDR3 loop reads CSARKPYGYTF. CDR3 bases: TGCAGTGCTAGAAAACCCTATGGCTACACCTTC.

This clonotype was detected only a few times. This chain uses TRBV20-1 with TRBJ1-1, with D tentatively TRBD1 (5 bases). CDR3 size: 12 residues. CDR1 and CDR2 from the germline V gene are DFQATT and SNEGSKA (reference sequence). With 4 bases removed from V and 1 base from J, the gap between germline ends came to 7 bases. CDR3 nucleotides: TGCAGTGCTACAACAGGGAACACTGAAGCTTTCTTT. Protein sequence: CSATTGNTEAFF.

This clonotype was recorded a few times. V and J are TRBV12-3 or TRBV12-4 and TRBJ1-5, with 7 bases matching TRBD1. With V trimmed by 5 bases and J by 6 bases, 13 bases remained unmatched. CDR3 length: 16 residues. CDR3 sequence: CASSTLAGTVGQPQHF. CDR3 bases: TGTGCCAGCAGTACTCTTGCCGGGACAGTTGGTCAGCCCCAGCATTTT.

V gene TRBV20-1 combines with J gene TRBJ2-1, with D possibly matching TRBD2 (6 bases). Trimming pared 3 bases from V and 8 bases from J, leaving 20 bases between. Germline values: CDR1 DFQATT, CDR2 SNEGSKA (reference sequence). The CDR3 length is 15 residues. Here the CDR3 reads CSASPRRGVLYEQFF. CDR3 DNA sequence: TGCAGTGCTAGTCCCAGGCGGGGCGTATTATATGAGCAGTTCTTC.